This TCR beta chain was documented in a study of CD4 and CD8 cells across lung adenocarcinoma regions. Each CDR3 protein is one row after TCRdb ran MiXCR on the PCR reads. This sample has 16,000 or so distinct CDR3 sequences; 45% to 70% occur once, and the top ten carry less than 35%. This clonotype was picked up a small number of times. Donors had localized lung adenocarcinoma, a non-small cell lung cancer. CDR1 is MNHEY, CDR2 SMNVEV, per germline (reference sequence). Trimming removed 3 bases from V and 3 bases from J, with 10 bases in between. The CDR3 is made up of 14 amino acids. This clonotype originated in a female donor with lung adenocarcinoma. The CD4 and CD8 labels of this study may be unreliable. J is TRBJ2-3 and V is TRBV27; no firm D call. Material for sequencing was CD8+ T cells from the center of a lung tumor. The CDR3 DNA reads TGTGCCAGCAGTTTCTTAACAGCAACAGATACGCAGTATTTT. Translated, it gives CASSFLTATDTQYF.